This T cell receptor beta chain was captured in a study of blood T cell repertoires in COVID-19. Study context: Acute and convalescent COVID-19 samples came from the United States, Italy and Spain.

Germline CDR1 and CDR2: ENHRY and SYGVKD. The CDR3 totals 15 residues. The J segment lost 4 bases and the V segment lost 0 bases, leaving 3 bases of the junction unmatched. Repertoires were generated with immunoSEQ multiplex PCR, while TCRdb's copy carries only in-frame clones and drops some. The sample has over 200,000 clones; around 93% are singletons. The TCR sequence derives from a human donor in a cohort exposed to, infected with or recovered from COVID-19 (not recorded which). The donor label of this sample is uncertain. The chain uses TRBV10-3 and TRBJ2-5, with 9 bases fitting TRBD1. Sequencing was carried out using PBMCs or T cells enriched from blood (not recorded which). The CDR3 loop is CAISESGQGTETQYF. For the CDR3, the DNA is TGTGCCATCAGTGAGTCGGGACAGGGAACAGAGACCCAGTACTTC.